This T cell receptor (beta chain) emerged from a study of cytomegalovirus exposure and HLA in healthy donors. Amplification used 60 Vbeta primers and 13 Jbeta primers. Only in-frame clones appear in the TCRdb table, and some are missing; sequencing was by immunoSEQ multiplex PCR. The sample has 130,000 or so clones; approximately 82% are singletons. Trimming left V 4 bases short and J 0 bases short, with 10 bases between. Per the germline V gene, CDR1 is SGHVS and CDR2 is FNYEAQ. The length of the CDR3 is 16 residues. The receptor comes from a woman aged 35 to 49 in good health and CMV-seronegative. The sample was PBMCs. This chain joins TRBV7-6 and TRBJ2-6; D remains ambiguous. The CDR3 protein is CASSSLSYSGANVLTF. CDR3 sequence (DNA): TGTGCCAGCAGCTCTTTAAGCTACTCTGGGGCCAACGTCCTGACTTTC.